Included here is one T cell receptor (beta chain) sequence, with context. Germline values: CDR1 MNHEY, CDR2 SVGEGT. This CDR3 comprises 15 residues. Trimming stripped 6 bases from V and 0 bases from J, with 9 bases between. The data are from a study of blood T cell repertoires in COVID-19. Study-level background: T cells, B-cell-depleted T cells, or PBMCs supplied cDNA or gDNA.

Only in-frame clones appear in the TCRdb table, and some are missing; sequencing was by immunoSEQ multiplex PCR. The data contain around 340,000 clones, 65% to 90% of them singletons. The V gene is TRBV6-2 or TRBV6-3, the J gene TRBJ2-6; TRBD1 might be the D (6 bases). The specimen sequenced was peripheral blood. This TCR came from a woman aged 60-75 years with COVID-19, enrolled during active disease. CDR3 DNA sequence: TGTGCCAGCAGCAGGACAGACTCTGGGGCCAACGTCCTGACTTTC. Encoded protein: CASSRTDSGANVLTF.